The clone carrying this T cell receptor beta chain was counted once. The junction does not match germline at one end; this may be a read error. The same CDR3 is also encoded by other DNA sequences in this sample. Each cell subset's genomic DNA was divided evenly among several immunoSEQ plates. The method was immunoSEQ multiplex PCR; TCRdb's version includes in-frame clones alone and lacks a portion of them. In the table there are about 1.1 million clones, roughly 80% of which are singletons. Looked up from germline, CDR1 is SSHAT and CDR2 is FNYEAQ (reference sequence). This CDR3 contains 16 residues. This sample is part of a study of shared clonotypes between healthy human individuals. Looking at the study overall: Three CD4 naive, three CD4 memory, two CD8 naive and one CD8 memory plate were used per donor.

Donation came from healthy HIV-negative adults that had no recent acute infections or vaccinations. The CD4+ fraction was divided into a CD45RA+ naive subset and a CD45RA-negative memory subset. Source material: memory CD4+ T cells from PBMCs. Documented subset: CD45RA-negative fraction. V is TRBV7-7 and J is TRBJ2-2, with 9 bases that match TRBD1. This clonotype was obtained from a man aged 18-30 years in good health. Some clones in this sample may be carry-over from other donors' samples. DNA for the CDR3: TGTGCTAGCAGCCGCACAGGGGGCGATGGTGCAGGGGAGCTGTTTTTT. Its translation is CASSRTGGDGAGELFF.